This T cell receptor (beta chain) was identified in a study of blood T cell repertoires in COVID-19. Study details: The study drew acute and convalescent COVID-19 samples from the United States, Italy and Spain. The analysed material was cDNA or gDNA that came from T cells, B-cell-depleted T cells, or PBMCs.

The CDR3 is 14 residues long. Deletions cut 5 bases from V and 4 bases from J, with 12 bases between. Germline V gene sequence: CDR1 SGHTA, CDR2 FQGNSA. Per the study methods: Reference gene primer amplification gave estimated nucleated cell counts. Profiling relied on immunoSEQ multiplex PCR, and the TCRdb table lists in-frame clones only, not all of them. Clone size and the V and J calls come from that table; the DNA yielded D and trimming. The table includes tens of thousands of clones, around 80% detected once. The clonotype comes from a woman of 80 years or more with acute or convalescent COVID-19. The chain employs TRBV7-2 and TRBJ1-5, with a possible D match to TRBD1 (5 bases). What was sequenced was peripheral blood. The CDR3 here is CASSGGQLNQPQHF. The CDR3 region has the DNA TGTGCCAGCAGCGGCGGACAACTTAATCAGCCCCAGCATTTT.